Below, 18 T cell receptor beta chains from the same sample are listed, as sequenced in a study of CD4+ T cells in melanoma (dated by TCRdb to 2021 to 2024). The library was generated by the immunoSEQ multiplex PCR assay. The table was pulled from immuneACCESS by TCRdb, which kept in-frame rearrangements only. Such tables lose some clones; where checked, under half of the loss comes from unresolved V genes, and the rest has no known cause. The table for this sample lists around 130,000 clones; 80% to 95% of them were counted only once. The biggest ten clones account for 1.5% of the sample. These receptors were collected from a human donor with melanoma.

The chain uses TRBV5-1 and TRBJ2-1; 12 positions agree with TRBD2. The ends lost 2 bases at V and 6 bases at J; junction bases unmatched: 3. Germline V gives CDR1 SGHRS, CDR2 YFSETQ. The CDR3 has 15 residues. The CDR3 DNA sequence: TGCGCCAGCAGCTTACTAGCGGGGGGTACCAATGAGCAGTTCTTC. Translation: CASSLLAGGTNEQFF.

J is TRBJ1-5 and V is TRBV7-2; no firm D call. Germline lookup yields CDR1 SGHTA and CDR2 FQGNSA. V was shortened by 6 bases and J by 5 bases, with 17 bases between the two germline ends. This CDR3 has 15 residues. CDR3 region: CASRRSEGSHQPQHF. The CDR3 DNA is TGTGCCAGCAGGAGATCAGAGGGCAGTCATCAGCCCCAGCATTTT. Drawing the rest from reference TRBV7-2 and TRBJ1-5, the complete variable domain is GAGVSQSPSNKVTEKGKDVELRCDPISGHTALYWYRQSLGQGLEFLIYFQGNSAPDKSGLPSDRFSAERTGGSVSTLTIQRTQQEDSAVYLCASRRSEGSHQPQHFGDGTRLSIL.

The chain has TRBV18 and TRBJ2-1; D uncertain. With 2 bases removed from V and 4 bases from J, the gap between germline ends came to 6 bases. CDR3 length: 13 residues. Germline assignment: CDR1 KGHSH and CDR2 LQKENI. The CDR3 region has the DNA TGTGCCAGCTCACCAGACCCATACAATGAGCAGTTCTTC. Encoded protein: CASSPDPYNEQFF.

The chain links TRBV9 to TRBJ2-2, with D tentatively TRBD2 (6 bases). V dropped 4 bases and J dropped 4 bases, with 20 bases sitting between them. This CDR3 has 17 residues. Germline-derived CDR1 and CDR2 are SGDLS and YYNGEE. The CDR3 region is CASSPRSTSGGTGELFF. The CDR3 bases are TGTGCCAGCAGCCCCCGTTCGACTAGTGGGGGCACCGGGGAGCTGTTTTTT.

The J gene is TRBJ2-7, the V gene TRBV5-1, with 7 bases matching TRBD1. Germline assignment: CDR1 SGHRS and CDR2 YFSETQ. The CDR3 covers 15 residues. Trimming removed 2 bases from V and 4 bases from J; junction bases left unmatched: 9. CDR3 bases: TGCGCCAGCAGCTTATCCGGGACAGCCCCATACGAGCAGTACTTC. The encoded protein is CASSLSGTAPYEQYF. Together with reference TRBV5-1 and TRBJ2-7, the CDR3 gives the full variable domain: KAGVTQTPRYLIKTRGQQVTLSCSPISGHRSVSWYQQTPGQGLQFLFEYFSETQRNKGNFPGRFSGRQFSNSRSEMNVSTLELGDSALYLCASSLSGTAPYEQYFGPGTRLTVT.

V and J are TRBV2 and TRBJ1-1; D may be TRBD1 (6 bases). Per the germline V gene, CDR1 is SNHLY and CDR2 is FYNNEI. CDR3 size: 15 residues. V lost 1 base and J lost 4, with 13 bases in between. CDR3 sequence: CASSEEQGGVTEAFF. For the CDR3, the DNA is TGTGCCAGCAGTGAAGAACAGGGAGGAGTCACTGAAGCTTTCTTT. Together with reference TRBV2 and TRBJ1-1, the CDR3 gives the full variable domain: EPEVTQTPSHQVTQMGQEVILRCVPISNHLYFYWYRQILGQKVEFLVSFYNNEISEKSEIFDDQFSVERPDGSNFTLKIRSTKLEDSAMYFCASSEEQGGVTEAFFGQGTRLTVV.

This chain links TRBV2 with TRBJ2-3, with a tentative D call TRBD2 (5 bases). CDR3 length: 14 residues. Germline V gene lookup returns CDR1 SNHLY and CDR2 FYNNEI. Deletions cut 5 bases from V and 0 bases from J, with 9 bases between. The CDR3 loop is CASSQTISTDTQYF. The CDR3 DNA is TGTGCCAGCAGTCAGACTATTAGCACAGATACGCAGTATTTT.

The chain uses TRBV18 and TRBJ1-1; 11 positions match TRBD1. J gave up 4 bases and V 2 bases, and 9 bases lay outside the gene matches. The CDR3 has 17 amino acids. Germline values: CDR1 KGHSH, CDR2 LQKENI. DNA for the CDR3: TGTGCCAGCTCACCAAAGGACAGGGGGCAATGGGGCACTGAAGCTTTCTTT. It translates to CASSPKDRGQWGTEAFF.

This chain links TRBV11-2 with TRBJ1-6; a possible D gene is TRBD1 (5 bases). Germline loops: CDR1 SGHAT, CDR2 FQNNGV. The CDR3 is made up of 15 amino acids. V lost 1 base and J lost 1, with 5 bases in between. The CDR3 bases are TGTGCCAGCAGCTTAGGGGGGTCCTATAATTCACCCCTCCACTTT. Amino acid sequence: CASSLGGSYNSPLHF. Drawing the rest from reference TRBV11-2 and TRBJ1-6, the complete variable domain is EAGVAQSPRYKIIEKRQSVAFWCNPISGHATLYWYQQILGQGPKLLIQFQNNGVVDDSQLPKDRFSAERLKGVDSTLKIQPAKLEDSAVYLCASSLGGSYNSPLHFGNGTRLTVT.

The CDR3 DNA is TGCGCCAGCAGCTTTAATGGGAATGAAAAACTGTTTTTT. This translates into CASSFNGNEKLFF. The chain combines TRBV5-1 with TRBJ1-4, with unresolved D. The length of the CDR3 is 13 residues. Germline V lookup: CDR1 SGHRS, CDR2 YFSETQ. Trimming took off 2 bases at V and 5 bases at J, with 7 bases between the two ends.

The V and J genes are TRBV6-1 and TRBJ2-7, with D possibly matching TRBD2 (5 bases). V lost 7 bases and J 2 bases, leaving 18 bases between the germline ends. The germline V gene encodes CDR1 MNHNS and CDR2 SASEGT. The CDR3 contains 15 residues. The CDR3 region has the DNA TGTGCCAGCACAAGAGCGGAGGTTAGAACCTACGAGCAGTACTTC. Its translation: CASTRAEVRTYEQYF.

The chain links TRBV30 to TRBJ1-1; a weak D match, TRBD1 (5 bases). The V gene's germline CDR1 is GTSNPN and CDR2 SVGIG (reference sequence). This CDR3 contains 13 residues. The V and J ends lost 4 bases and 5 bases respectively, with 14 bases between them. The CDR3 DNA sequence: TGTGCCTGGACTCGACAGATGGGGACTGAAGCTTTCTTT. It specifies CAWTRQMGTEAFF.

The chain uses TRBV14 and TRBJ2-3; D is unclear. CDR1 and CDR2 from the germline V gene are SGHDN and FVKESK. The V gene lost 2 bases and the J gene lost 3 bases, with 6 bases spanning the gap. The length of the CDR3 is 13 residues. The CDR3 here is CASSQFRTDTQYF. CDR3 nucleotides: TGTGCCAGCAGCCAATTTAGAACAGATACGCAGTATTTT.

The chain recombines TRBV9 with TRBJ2-2; 9 bases fit TRBD1. Trimming cost V 4 bases and J 5 bases; bases outside gene matches: 6. The CDR3 sequence is 15 residues long. In germline, CDR1 is SGDLS, CDR2 YYNGEE. In DNA, the CDR3 is TGTGCCAGCAGCACCGGACAGGGGAGTACCGGGGAGCTGTTTTTT. This encodes CASSTGQGSTGELFF.

This sequence joins TRBV13 and TRBJ1-1, with 9 bases lining up with TRBD1. The V and J ends lost 5 bases and 0 bases, in that order; junction bases with no gene match: 10. Germline V CDR1 and CDR2: PRHDT, FYEKMQ (reference sequence). This CDR3 spans 17 amino acids. The CDR3 is CASSGRDRALMNTEAFF. CDR3 in DNA: TGTGCCAGCAGCGGCCGGGACAGGGCCTTGATGAACACTGAAGCTTTCTTT.

The chain is built from TRBV7-3 and TRBJ2-5; D not certain. Trimming shortened V by 4 bases and J by 4 bases, and 10 bases separated the two germline ends. The CDR3 runs 13 residues. The V gene's germline CDR1 is SGHTA and CDR2 FQGTGA. Written as DNA, the CDR3 is TGTGCCAGCAGCTCCCCAGGTTTAGAGACCCAGTACTTC. The encoded protein is CASSSPGLETQYF. Using reference TRBV7-3 and TRBJ2-5 for the parts outside the CDR3, the full variable domain is GAGVSQTPSNKVTEKGKYVELRCDPISGHTALYWYRQSLGQGPEFLIYFQGTGAADDSGLPNDRFFAVRPEGSVSTLKIQRTERGDSAVYLCASSSPGLETQYFGPGTRLLVL.

The chain carries TRBV18 and TRBJ1-4; D is possibly TRBD1 (5 bases). The germline gives CDR1 KGHSH, CDR2 LQKENI. The CDR3 runs 16 residues. Trimming stripped 2 bases from V and 0 bases from J, with 10 bases between. As DNA, the CDR3 is TGTGCCAGCTCACCAATGTCGGGGGCAACTAATGAAAAACTGTTTTTT. Protein product: CASSPMSGATNEKLFF.

The chain uses TRBV5-4 and TRBJ2-3; 11 bases line up with TRBD2. CDR3 length: 18 residues. The germline V gene encodes CDR1 SGHNT and CDR2 YYREEE (reference sequence). The V segment lost 1 base and the J segment 2 bases; nucleotides outside the gene matches: 9. The DNA of the CDR3 is TGTGCCAGCAGCTTGATTATTAGCGGGGGGGCCCCCACAGATACGCAGTATTTT. It codes for CASSLIISGGAPTDTQYF.